Listed below are T cell receptor beta chains from one sample, sequenced in a study of immune heterogeneity within non-small cell lung tumors. One entry per CDR3 protein, called by TCRdb with MiXCR from the multiplex PCR reads. The sample holds about 12,000 distinct CDR3 sequences, under 25% seen once. The sample taken for sequencing was lung tumor tissue. These receptors came from a man aged 60 to 75 with non-small cell lung cancer. Each CDR3 is given with its conserved first and last residue. Each record gives: V gene, D gene, CDR3 length, clone size, J gene, CDR3 protein, CDR3 DNA. D genes are given only for firm matches. Clone size is given for some rows only: seen once, a few or many times, or a class if the clone is expanded.

v_call: TRBV7-3
d_call: .
cdr3_length: 15
clone_size: .
j_call: TRBJ2-3
cdr3_aa: CASSPTGSFTDTQYF
cdr3_nt: TGTGCCAGCAGCCCAACAGGGTCCTTCACAGATACGCAGTATTTT

v_call: TRBV10-2
d_call: TRBD2
cdr3_length: 15
clone_size: few
j_call: TRBJ2-5
cdr3_aa: CAISRGGLGKETQYF
cdr3_nt: TGCGCCATAAGCCGCGGGGGGCTGGGGAAAGAGACCCAGTACTTC

v_call: TRBV4-1
d_call: TRBD1
cdr3_length: 14
clone_size: .
j_call: TRBJ2-7
cdr3_aa: CASQSGQGTDEQYF
cdr3_nt: TGCGCCAGCCAGTCCGGACAGGGTACCGACGAGCAGTACTTC

v_call: TRBV6-5
d_call: .
cdr3_length: 12
clone_size: medium-sized
j_call: TRBJ2-7
cdr3_aa: CASSYLGREQYF
cdr3_nt: TGTGCCAGCAGTTACTTGGGGCGCGAGCAGTACTTC

v_call: TRBV20-1
d_call: .
cdr3_length: 15
clone_size: many
j_call: TRBJ1-5
cdr3_aa: CSARDGAGVRQPQHF
cdr3_nt: TGCAGTGCTAGAGATGGGGCAGGGGTTAGGCAGCCCCAGCATTTT

v_call: TRBV7-9
d_call: TRBD1
cdr3_length: 15
clone_size: .
j_call: TRBJ2-3
cdr3_aa: CASSTGTGGKDTQYF
cdr3_nt: TGTGCCAGCAGCACCGGGACAGGGGGCAAAGATACGCAGTATTTT

v_call: TRBV19
d_call: TRBD1
cdr3_length: 14
clone_size: .
j_call: TRBJ1-6
cdr3_aa: CASSTGGSNSPLHF
cdr3_nt: TGTGCCAGTAGTACAGGGGGTTCTAATTCACCCCTCCACTTT

v_call: TRBV11-3
d_call: .
cdr3_length: 14
clone_size: few
j_call: TRBJ2-1
cdr3_aa: CASSLFSGYNEQFF
cdr3_nt: TGTGCCAGCAGCTTGTTTAGCGGCTACAATGAGCAGTTCTTC

v_call: TRBV20-1
d_call: .
cdr3_length: 13
clone_size: medium-sized
j_call: TRBJ2-7
cdr3_aa: CSASKDGSYEQYF
cdr3_nt: TGCAGTGCTAGTAAGGACGGATCCTACGAGCAGTACTTC

v_call: TRBV19
d_call: .
cdr3_length: 15
clone_size: few
j_call: TRBJ2-2
cdr3_aa: CASSPGSTNTGELFF
cdr3_nt: TGTGCCAGTAGTCCAGGGTCCACGAACACCGGGGAGCTGTTTTTT

v_call: TRBV27
d_call: TRBD2
cdr3_length: 16
clone_size: medium-sized
j_call: TRBJ2-3
cdr3_aa: CASSYNPGLGTDTQYF
cdr3_nt: TGTGCCAGCAGTTACAATCCGGGACTAGGCACAGATACGCAGTATTTT

v_call: TRBV5-1
d_call: .
cdr3_length: 16
clone_size: medium-sized
j_call: TRBJ2-5
cdr3_aa: CASSLGDRGNGETQYF
cdr3_nt: TGCGCCAGCAGCTTGGGGGATCGGGGTAACGGAGAGACCCAGTACTTC

v_call: TRBV5-1
d_call: .
cdr3_length: 14
clone_size: few
j_call: TRBJ1-1
cdr3_aa: CASSPDSWNTEAFF
cdr3_nt: TGCGCCAGCAGCCCTGACAGCTGGAACACTGAAGCTTTCTTT

v_call: TRBV5-1
d_call: TRBD2
cdr3_length: 16
clone_size: .
j_call: TRBJ2-1
cdr3_aa: CASSEGLAAFYNEQFF
cdr3_nt: TGCGCCAGCAGCGAGGGACTAGCGGCGTTCTACAATGAGCAGTTCTTC

v_call: TRBV12-3/TRBV12-4
d_call: .
cdr3_length: 12
clone_size: medium-sized
j_call: TRBJ1-6
cdr3_aa: CASSLPGSPLHF
cdr3_nt: TGTGCCAGCAGTCTCCCGGGGTCACCCCTCCACTTT

v_call: TRBV27
d_call: .
cdr3_length: 16
clone_size: .
j_call: TRBJ2-6
cdr3_aa: CASSSQGYSGANVLTF
cdr3_nt: TGTGCCAGCAGTTCCCAGGGGTACTCTGGGGCCAACGTCCTGACTTTC

v_call: TRBV4-1
d_call: TRBD2
cdr3_length: 17
clone_size: few
j_call: TRBJ2-3
cdr3_aa: CASSQARPAGLTDTQYF
cdr3_nt: TGCGCCAGCAGCCAGGCCCGCCCAGCGGGGCTCACAGATACGCAGTATTTT

v_call: TRBV20-1
d_call: TRBD2
cdr3_length: 18
clone_size: .
j_call: TRBJ2-5
cdr3_aa: CSARDKGLAGGLGETQYF
cdr3_nt: TGCAGTGCTAGAGATAAGGGACTAGCGGGAGGGCTAGGTGAGACCCAGTACTTC

v_call: TRBV29-1
d_call: .
cdr3_length: 14
clone_size: few
j_call: TRBJ1-1
cdr3_aa: CSVVTQGGGREAFF
cdr3_nt: TGCAGCGTTGTTACACAGGGTGGTGGACGTGAAGCTTTCTTT

v_call: TRBV6-1
d_call: TRBD1
cdr3_length: 15
clone_size: few
j_call: TRBJ2-7
cdr3_aa: CASSAPGQGIYEQYF
cdr3_nt: TGTGCCAGCAGTGCACCGGGACAGGGAATCTACGAGCAGTACTTC

v_call: TRBV3-1
d_call: TRBD1
cdr3_length: 14
clone_size: few
j_call: TRBJ2-3
cdr3_aa: CASSHTGGPDTQYF
cdr3_nt: TGTGCCAGCAGCCACACAGGGGGTCCAGATACGCAGTATTTT

v_call: TRBV20-1
d_call: TRBD2
cdr3_length: 17
clone_size: many
j_call: TRBJ2-2
cdr3_aa: CSARIGTSGRRTGELFF
cdr3_nt: TGCAGTGCTAGAATCGGGACTAGCGGGAGGCGCACCGGGGAGCTGTTTTTT

v_call: TRBV29-1
d_call: .
cdr3_length: 10
clone_size: medium-sized
j_call: TRBJ1-1
cdr3_aa: CSAPDPEAFF
cdr3_nt: TGCAGCGCCCCAGACCCTGAAGCTTTCTTT

v_call: TRBV20-1
d_call: .
cdr3_length: 15
clone_size: many
j_call: TRBJ2-7
cdr3_aa: CSAGFGTPSRGEQYF
cdr3_nt: TGCAGTGCTGGATTCGGGACCCCTTCTCGGGGCGAGCAGTACTTC

v_call: TRBV5-1
d_call: .
cdr3_length: 16
clone_size: medium-sized
j_call: TRBJ1-6
cdr3_aa: CASSWTVSSYNSPLHF
cdr3_nt: TGCGCCAGCAGCTGGACGGTGAGCTCCTATAATTCACCCCTCCACTTT

v_call: TRBV28
d_call: TRBD2
cdr3_length: 17
clone_size: .
j_call: TRBJ2-7
cdr3_aa: CASSLLAGTSTSYEQYF
cdr3_nt: TGTGCCAGCAGTTTATTGGCCGGGACTAGCACCAGCTACGAGCAGTACTTC

v_call: TRBV20-1
d_call: .
cdr3_length: 15
clone_size: many
j_call: TRBJ1-4
cdr3_aa: CSARDGGTLKEKLFF
cdr3_nt: TGCAGTGCTAGAGATGGGGGGACGTTAAAGGAAAAACTGTTTTTT

v_call: TRBV20-1
d_call: .
cdr3_length: 13
clone_size: few
j_call: TRBJ2-3
cdr3_aa: CSVPGQSTDTQYF
cdr3_nt: TGCAGTGTCCCCGGACAGAGCACAGATACGCAGTATTTT

v_call: TRBV15
d_call: TRBD1
cdr3_length: 17
clone_size: few
j_call: TRBJ2-7
cdr3_aa: CATSREGPGQGFREQYF
cdr3_nt: TGTGCCACCAGCAGGGAAGGACCGGGACAGGGGTTCCGCGAGCAGTACTTC

v_call: TRBV7-2
d_call: .
cdr3_length: 13
clone_size: few
j_call: TRBJ2-1
cdr3_aa: CGSSLGGGGEQFF
cdr3_nt: TGTGGCAGCAGCTTAGGCGGCGGCGGGGAGCAGTTCTTC

v_call: TRBV7-9
d_call: TRBD2
cdr3_length: 16
clone_size: medium-sized
j_call: TRBJ2-7
cdr3_aa: CASSPPAEREGPEQYF
cdr3_nt: TGTGCCAGCAGCCCACCTGCGGAGCGGGAGGGCCCCGAGCAGTACTTC

v_call: TRBV20-1
d_call: .
cdr3_length: 12
clone_size: medium-sized
j_call: TRBJ2-3
cdr3_aa: CSASPQADTQYF
cdr3_nt: TGCAGTGCTAGTCCCCAGGCAGATACGCAGTATTTT

v_call: TRBV6-1
d_call: TRBD1
cdr3_length: 13
clone_size: .
j_call: TRBJ2-7
cdr3_aa: CASEEAGGYEQYF
cdr3_nt: TGTGCCAGCGAAGAAGCAGGGGGTTACGAGCAGTACTTC

v_call: TRBV6-1
d_call: TRBD1
cdr3_length: 14
clone_size: medium-sized
j_call: TRBJ1-2
cdr3_aa: CASRQTGEGSGYTF
cdr3_nt: TGTGCCAGCAGGCAGACAGGGGAGGGCTCGGGCTACACCTTC

v_call: TRBV5-1
d_call: TRBD1
cdr3_length: 14
clone_size: medium-sized
j_call: TRBJ2-7
cdr3_aa: CASSLVGTGYEQYF
cdr3_nt: TGCGCCAGCAGCTTGGTGGGGACAGGCTACGAGCAGTACTTC

v_call: TRBV6-5
d_call: TRBD1
cdr3_length: 21
clone_size: .
j_call: TRBJ1-3
cdr3_aa: CASSYTTPGQGRIRRRNTIYF
cdr3_nt: TGTGCCAGCAGTTACACTACACCGGGACAGGGCCGAATCAGGCGGCGAAACACCATATATTTT

v_call: TRBV11-2
d_call: .
cdr3_length: 15
clone_size: few
j_call: TRBJ2-3
cdr3_aa: CASSLLRVSTDTQYF
cdr3_nt: TGTGCCAGCAGCTTACTGCGGGTCAGCACAGATACGCAGTATTTT

v_call: TRBV11-2
d_call: TRBD2
cdr3_length: 14
clone_size: .
j_call: TRBJ2-7
cdr3_aa: CASGRLAGSYEHYF
cdr3_nt: TGTGCCAGCGGACGGCTAGCGGGAAGCTACGAGCACTACTTC

v_call: TRBV15
d_call: .
cdr3_length: 15
clone_size: medium-sized
j_call: TRBJ1-4
cdr3_aa: CATRPPGQRGEKLFF
cdr3_nt: TGTGCCACCAGACCTCCGGGACAACGAGGGGAAAAACTGTTTTTT

v_call: TRBV20-1
d_call: .
cdr3_length: 11
clone_size: .
j_call: TRBJ1-1
cdr3_aa: CSASPGTSAFF
cdr3_nt: TGCAGTGCTAGCCCCGGGACTTCGGCTTTCTTT

v_call: TRBV12-3/TRBV12-4
d_call: .
cdr3_length: 15
clone_size: medium-sized
j_call: TRBJ1-6
cdr3_aa: CASSLQGLTYSPLHF
cdr3_nt: TGTGCCAGCAGTTTACAGGGGCTGACGTACTCACCCCTCCACTTT

v_call: TRBV27
d_call: TRBD2
cdr3_length: 15
clone_size: many
j_call: TRBJ2-2
cdr3_aa: CASSPIAGGTGELFF
cdr3_nt: TGTGCCAGCAGTCCAATAGCGGGAGGGACCGGGGAGCTGTTTTTT

v_call: TRBV28
d_call: TRBD1
cdr3_length: 13
clone_size: medium-sized
j_call: TRBJ1-2
cdr3_aa: CASSLWTGGGYTF
cdr3_nt: TGTGCCAGCAGTTTATGGACAGGGGGCGGCTACACCTTC

v_call: TRBV25-1
d_call: .
cdr3_length: 11
clone_size: medium-sized
j_call: TRBJ2-7
cdr3_aa: CASSEGVGQYF
cdr3_nt: TGTGCCAGCAGTGAAGGTGTGGGGCAGTACTTC

v_call: TRBV15
d_call: .
cdr3_length: 15
clone_size: medium-sized
j_call: TRBJ1-2
cdr3_aa: CATSRDRGFLYGYTF
cdr3_nt: TGTGCCACCAGCAGAGATAGGGGTTTTCTCTATGGCTACACCTTC

v_call: TRBV9
d_call: .
cdr3_length: 11
clone_size: many
j_call: TRBJ2-1
cdr3_aa: CASSMYNEQFF
cdr3_nt: TGTGCCAGCAGCATGTACAATGAGCAGTTCTTC

v_call: TRBV5-1
d_call: .
cdr3_length: 11
clone_size: .
j_call: TRBJ2-7
cdr3_aa: CASSLVGVRYF
cdr3_nt: TGCGCCAGCAGCTTGGTGGGGGTACGGTACTTC

v_call: TRBV7-3
d_call: .
cdr3_length: 14
clone_size: .
j_call: TRBJ1-1
cdr3_aa: CASSPYGENTEAFF
cdr3_nt: TGTGCCAGCAGCCCTTACGGGGAGAACACTGAAGCTTTCTTT

v_call: TRBV7-2
d_call: TRBD1
cdr3_length: 13
clone_size: medium-sized
j_call: TRBJ1-1
cdr3_aa: CASSSQGFTEAFF
cdr3_nt: TGTGCCAGCAGCTCACAGGGGTTTACTGAAGCTTTCTTT

v_call: TRBV5-1
d_call: .
cdr3_length: 13
clone_size: medium-sized
j_call: TRBJ2-5
cdr3_aa: CASSFTAQETQYF
cdr3_nt: TGCGCCAGCAGCTTTACAGCTCAAGAGACCCAGTACTTC

v_call: TRBV12-3/TRBV12-4
d_call: .
cdr3_length: 11
clone_size: medium-sized
j_call: TRBJ2-7
cdr3_aa: CASSLSLEQYF
cdr3_nt: TGTGCCAGCAGTTTAAGTCTCGAGCAGTACTTC

v_call: TRBV14
d_call: TRBD1
cdr3_length: 16
clone_size: .
j_call: TRBJ1-6
cdr3_aa: CASSRGGTGDNSPLHF
cdr3_nt: TGTGCCAGCAGCCGGGGCGGGACAGGGGACAATTCACCCCTCCACTTT

v_call: TRBV30
d_call: TRBD2
cdr3_length: 15
clone_size: medium-sized
j_call: TRBJ2-7
cdr3_aa: CAWSGETSGRHEQYF
cdr3_nt: TGTGCCTGGAGTGGGGAAACTAGCGGGAGACACGAGCAGTACTTC